The 18 T cell receptor beta chains presented below share a single source sample, sequenced in a study of blood T cell repertoires in COVID-19 (dated by TCRdb to the early 2020s). The receptor library was made with the immunoSEQ multiplex PCR assay. Sourced from immuneACCESS, this table was stored by TCRdb with only in-frame sequences that have V and J called. A share of the clones is absent; for the studies checked, an unresolved V gene accounts for under half, and the remainder has no known explanation. The sample has approximately 330,000 clones on record, about nine tenths of them singletons. 9.5% to 10% of the sample comes from the top ten. The material sequenced was peripheral blood. Receptor source: a man in his thirties or forties with COVID-19, enrolled during active disease.

The V call is TRBV29-1, the J call TRBJ2-7, with a tentative D call TRBD1 (5 bases). The CDR3 is made up of 13 amino acids. Trimming left V 5 bases short and J 1 base short, with 12 bases between. Germline V gene lookup returns CDR1 SQVTM and CDR2 ANQGSEA. CDR3 sequence reads: CSVQRQNSYEQYF. CDR3 in DNA: TGCAGCGTTCAAAGACAGAATTCCTACGAGCAGTACTTC.

On this clone itself: Its ends do not fully match the called genes, so a read error is possible. The chain joins TRBV5-1 to TRBJ1-1, with 10 bases aligning to TRBD1. Germline lookup yields CDR1 SGHRS and CDR2 YFSETQ. This CDR3 is 14 amino acids long. CDR3 protein: CASSFGTGDTEAFF. In DNA, the CDR3 is TGCGCCAGTAGCTTCGGGACAGGGGACACTGAAGCTTTCTTT.

V usage is TRBV27 and J usage is TRBJ1-1, with 9 bases matching TRBD1. The CDR3 is 16 residues long. The ends lost 1 base at V and 0 bases at J; junction bases unmatched: 3. CDR1 is MNHEY and CDR2 is SMNVEV in the germline V gene (reference sequence). CDR3 in DNA: TGTGCCAGCAGTTTATTGGGACAGGGCATGAACACTGAAGCTTTCTTT. It is translated as CASSLLGQGMNTEAFF.

This CDR3 is CASSQQGMNTEAFF. The DNA for the CDR3 is TGCGCCAGCAGCCAACAGGGCATGAACACTGAAGCTTTCTTT. The V gene is TRBV4-3, the J gene TRBJ1-1, with D possibly being TRBD1 (5 bases). V was trimmed by 2 bases and J by 0 bases, leaving 7 bases between them. This CDR3 contains 14 residues. Germline CDR1 is LGHNA and CDR2 is YSLEER.

This chain joins TRBV10-3 and TRBJ2-1; TRBD1 agrees at 10 bases. The CDR3 extends over 13 amino acids. Looked up from germline, CDR1 is ENHRY and CDR2 is SYGVKD. V shed 6 bases, J shed 7 bases, and the junction held 3 bases outside the gene matches. CDR3 amino acids: CAIRTGGRNEQFF. The CDR3, as DNA: TGTGCCATCAGGACAGGGGGCAGGAATGAGCAGTTCTTC.

The chain links TRBV5-1 to TRBJ2-1, with D possibly TRBD1 on 6 matching bases. The length of the CDR3 is 15 residues. Germline V gene lookup returns CDR1 SGHRS and CDR2 YFSETQ. Trimming removed 5 bases at V and 2 bases at J, with 14 bases between. The CDR3 loop is CASSPDTGTYNEQFF. For the CDR3, the DNA is TGCGCCAGCAGTCCGGATACAGGGACCTACAATGAGCAGTTCTTC.

The chain recombines TRBV29-1 with TRBJ2-3; maybe TRBD1 (5 bases). From germline, CDR1 is SQVTM and CDR2 ANQGSEA. The V and J ends lost 5 bases and 2 bases respectively, with 8 bases between them. The CDR3 sequence is 12 residues long. The CDR3 loop reads CSVRGVTDTQYF. The DNA for the CDR3 is TGCAGCGTTAGGGGTGTCACAGATACGCAGTATTTT.

This chain joins TRBV30 and TRBJ1-4; D perhaps matches TRBD1 (5 bases). The germline V and J ends were trimmed by 1 base and 1 base, with 22 bases remaining between them. The CDR3 loop spans 19 amino acids. Germline V gene lookup returns CDR1 GTSNPN and CDR2 SVGIG (reference sequence). Written as DNA, the CDR3 is TGTGCCTGGAGTGACGCGCTTGGAGTTGCAGGGCGAACTAATGAAAAACTGTTTTTT. Amino acids: CAWSDALGVAGRTNEKLFF.

This clone was observed a single time. The chain joins TRBV11-3 to TRBJ2-1; TRBD1 is a possible D gene (7 bases). V was trimmed by 2 bases and J by 3 bases, leaving 8 bases between them. This CDR3 spans 14 amino acids. Germline V lookup: CDR1 SGHNT, CDR2 YENEEA. CDR3 DNA: TGTGCCAGCAGCTTACAGGGGGGCTACAATGAGCAGTTCTTC. Amino acid sequence: CASSLQGGYNEQFF.

The chain recombines TRBV4-1 with TRBJ1-2; D gene ambiguous. This CDR3 has 14 amino acids. Germline V CDR1 and CDR2: MGHRA, YSYEKL. The V and J ends lost 0 bases and 2 bases respectively, with 7 bases between them. As DNA, the CDR3 is TGCGCCAGCAGCCAAGATGAGGTGAACTATGGCTACACCTTC. Residues: CASSQDEVNYGYTF.

This chain links TRBV5-1 with TRBJ2-1, with TRBD2 identical over 10 bases. Germline V gene data show CDR1 as SGHRS and CDR2 as YFSETQ. The V and J ends lost 4 bases and 5 bases, in that order; junction bases with no gene match: 3. The CDR3 length is 14 residues. As DNA, the CDR3 is TGCGCCAGCAGCACTGGACTAGCGGACAATGAGCAGTTCTTC. Protein product: CASSTGLADNEQFF.

This chain links TRBV27 with TRBJ1-6; 7 positions match TRBD1. Germline V gene sequence: CDR1 MNHEY, CDR2 SMNVEV (reference sequence). Trimming took 0 bases from V and 7 from J; bases not matched to a gene: 6. There are 16 residues in the CDR3. The CDR3, as DNA: TGTGCCAGCAGTTTATCATCGGGACAGTCAAATTCACCCCTCCACTTT. Translating gives CASSLSSGQSNSPLHF.

CDR3 region: CASSGDRGYNEQFF. Here the CDR3 DNA reads TGTGCCAGTAGCGGGGACAGAGGATACAATGAGCAGTTCTTC. The chain couples TRBV19 to TRBJ2-1, with 7 bases fitting TRBD1. Trimming removed 6 bases from V and 4 bases from J; junction bases left unmatched: 6. This CDR3 spans 14 amino acids. The V gene's germline CDR1 is LNHDA and CDR2 SQIVND (reference sequence). Combining the CDR3 with reference TRBV19 and TRBJ2-1 gives the whole variable domain DGGITQSPKYLFRKEGQNVTLSCEQNLNHDAMYWYRQDPGQGLRLIYYSQIVNDFQKGDIAEGYSVSREKKESFPLTVTSAQKNPTAFYLCASSGDRGYNEQFFGPGTRLTVL.

The rearrangement uses TRBV7-2 and TRBJ1-6; 7 nucleotides line up with TRBD1. V trimming: 1 base; J trimming: 7 bases; junction bases outside the gene matches: 4. The CDR3 is 15 residues long. Per the germline V gene, CDR1 is SGHTA and CDR2 is FQGNSA. CDR3 coding DNA: TGTGCCAGCAGCTTAGAGAGGGGGCACAATTCACCCCTCCACTTT. Residues: CASSLERGHNSPLHF.

The rearrangement links TRBV7-6 to TRBJ2-5; 8 positions agree with TRBD2. Trimming cost V 2 bases and J 5 bases; bases outside gene matches: 16. The CDR3 has 18 amino acids. Germline V gives CDR1 SGHVS, CDR2 FNYEAQ. Here the CDR3 reads CASSLSPRRLALFETQYF. The CDR3 DNA follows: TGTGCCAGCAGCTTAAGCCCCAGACGACTAGCGCTTTTCGAGACCCAGTACTTC.

This rearrangement joins TRBV28 to TRBJ1-3, with D maybe TRBD1 (5 bases). The V and J ends lost 5 bases and 0 bases respectively, with 17 bases between them. Germline V CDR1 and CDR2: MDHEN, SYDVKM. The CDR3 length is 17 residues. As DNA, the CDR3 is TGTGCCAGCAGTCCCTCGCCGGGGGTGAGCTCTGGAAACACCATATATTTT. Protein product: CASSPSPGVSSGNTIYF.

The chain combines TRBV7-8 with TRBJ1-3, with TRBD1 matching over 7 bases. CDR1 is SGHVS and CDR2 is FQNEAQ in the germline V gene. After removal of 6 bases from V and 0 bases from J, the junction contained 2 bases not matched to a gene. This CDR3 comprises 14 residues. The CDR3 here is CASRGTVSGNTIYF. Here the CDR3 DNA reads TGTGCCAGCAGGGGGACAGTCTCTGGAAACACCATATATTTT.

In this sample, this clone turned up once. This chain joins TRBV28 and TRBJ1-6; 7 bases are shared with TRBD1. Germline V lookup: CDR1 MDHEN, CDR2 SYDVKM. V dropped 5 bases and J dropped 8; count of bases not matched to a gene: 3. CDR3 size: 13 residues. The CDR3 region is CASSRTGHSPLHF. In DNA form, the CDR3 reads TGTGCCAGCAGTCGGACAGGCCATTCACCCCTCCACTTT.